This record concerns one T cell receptor (beta chain) sequence. Its antigen is unknown. The data stem from a study of graft-versus-host responses after intestinal transplantation. On the study more broadly: In this cohort, recipients had multivisceral, liver-intestinal, or isolated intestinal transplants. General observations from the study: Early post-transplant HvG declines showed an association with peak circulating GvH clone levels. GvH clones turned up in recipient marrow; some had shown up first in ileum or blood.

The CDR3 length is 16 residues. Looked up from germline, CDR1 is MNHEY and CDR2 is SVGAGI. Deletions cut 1 base from V and 1 base from J, with 10 bases between. The starting material, graft tissue, was processed to release intraepithelial and lamina propria lymphocytes. Profiled with immunoSEQ multiplex PCR; TCRdb holds only in-frame clones, not every one. The data show approximately 16,000 clones, roughly 68% seen once. The chain uses TRBV6-5 and TRBJ2-2, with D hard to call. The clonotype originates from a human patient who received an intestinal transplant, so some T cells may come from the graft donor. The sequencing used ileum tissue, collected around 700 days after intestinal transplantation. The CDR3 sequence is CASSYWSGMNTGELFF. The CDR3 bases are TGTGCCAGCAGTTACTGGTCAGGAATGAACACCGGGGAGCTGTTTTTT.